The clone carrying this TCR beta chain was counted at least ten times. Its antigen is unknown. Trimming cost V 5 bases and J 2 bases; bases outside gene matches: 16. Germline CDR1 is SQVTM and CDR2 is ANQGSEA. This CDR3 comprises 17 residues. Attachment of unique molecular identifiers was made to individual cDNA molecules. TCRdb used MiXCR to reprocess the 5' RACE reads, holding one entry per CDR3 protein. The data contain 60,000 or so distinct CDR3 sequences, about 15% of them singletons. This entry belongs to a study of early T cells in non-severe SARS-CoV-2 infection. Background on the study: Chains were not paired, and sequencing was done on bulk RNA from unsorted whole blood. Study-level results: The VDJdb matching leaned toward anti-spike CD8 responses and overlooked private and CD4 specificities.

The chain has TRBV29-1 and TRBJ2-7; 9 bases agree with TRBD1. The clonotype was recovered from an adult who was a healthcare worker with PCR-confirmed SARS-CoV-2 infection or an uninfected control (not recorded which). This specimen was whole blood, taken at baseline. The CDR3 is CSVSTGTGSYDPYEQYF. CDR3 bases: TGCAGCGTTTCCACCGGGACAGGGAGTTACGATCCCTACGAGCAGTACTTC.